The rows below give T cell receptor beta chains drawn from one sample of a study of CXCR3-negative and CXCR3-positive naive CD8 T cells. Following a re-call of the 5' RACE reads, TCRdb has one entry per CDR3 protein and lacks DNA. The sample has under 150,000 distinct CDR3 sequences; the top ten hold roughly 0.41%. The specimen sequenced was naive CXCR3+ CD8+ T cells from blood. The receptors shown here come from a human donor in good health. Some clones in this sample may be carry-over from other donors' samples. Both conserved end residues are part of each CDR3.

V,J,CDR3
TRBV4-1,TRBJ2-2,CASSGTSYTGELFF
TRBV12-3/TRBV12-4,TRBJ2-3,CASGGPTRAKDTQYF
TRBV12-3/TRBV12-4,TRBJ2-2,CASRDDRNTGELFF
TRBV11-3,TRBJ2-7,CASSSPRVARQAGKLSYEQYF
TRBV7-9,TRBJ1-1,CASSFPGQGNTEAFF
TRBV7-9,TRBJ1-2,CASSFSRGIPDGYTF
TRBV5-1,TRBJ2-7,CASSLGQGTYTYEQYF
TRBV11-2,TRBJ2-2,CASSLDAGLPYTGELFF
TRBV20-1,TRBJ2-5,CSARGVAGPLAQYF
TRBV15,TRBJ2-5,CATSRGGEEYQETQYF
TRBV20-1,TRBJ2-1,CSAAGTSGMEDEQFF
TRBV6-5,TRBJ1-2,CASSYFPVDGGGYTF
TRBV25-1,TRBJ2-7,CASSRSGTGAYEQYF
TRBV27,TRBJ2-7,CASSLGLPYEQYF
TRBV28,TRBJ2-3,CASSWGQGTDTQYF
TRBV11-2,TRBJ2-3,CASSLSGGATDTQYF
TRBV7-7,TRBJ2-3,CASSAGTARGTDTQYF
TRBV7-9,TRBJ2-4,CASSLWTEANIQYF
TRBV29-1,TRBJ2-3,CSVPDRGGTDTQYF
TRBV2,TRBJ2-7,CASHKSGSPYEQYF
TRBV15,TRBJ2-7,CATSYSGRDYEQYF
TRBV28,TRBJ2-1,CASSRWTGGVSSYNEQFF
TRBV28,TRBJ2-5,CASSTLGGGLETQYF
TRBV20-1,TRBJ2-7,CSAHPASGSYEQYF
TRBV4-1,TRBJ2-1,CASSLNRGMLDEQFF
TRBV29-1,TRBJ1-1,CSAAGTRTDTEAFF
TRBV5-1,TRBJ2-7,CASSLVGTSYEQYF
TRBV6-5,TRBJ1-5,CASSPMRGGNQPQHF
TRBV20-1,TRBJ2-7,CSAKTSRSSYEQYF
TRBV14,TRBJ2-5,CASSQDFRTGQETQYF
TRBV10-3,TRBJ2-7,CAISESGTGNSYEQYF
TRBV13,TRBJ2-7,CASSSRDRGGYEQYF
TRBV9,TRBJ2-1,CASSVGKVDEQFF
TRBV7-3,TRBJ2-1,CASSPSWQSYNEQFF
TRBV9,TRBJ2-6,CASSVGGANVLTF
TRBV19,TRBJ1-1,CASSPILGDGTTEAFF
TRBV28,TRBJ2-1,CASSLSEANEQFF
TRBV5-1,TRBJ1-5,CASSLGQGMGNQPQHF
TRBV7-9,TRBJ1-5,CASSLEGSSNQPQHF
TRBV19,TRBJ1-5,CASSPGPQQPQHF
TRBV7-9,TRBJ2-3,CASSPGLAGSTDTQYF
TRBV7-9,TRBJ2-7,CASSLVLAGSEQYF
TRBV29-1,TRBJ2-2,CSVVGITSGTGELFF
TRBV12-5,TRBJ1-1,CASGKGMNTEAFF
TRBV5-5,TRBJ1-3,CASSLEVGNTIYF
TRBV12-3/TRBV12-4,TRBJ2-7,CASSWDRAYEQYF
TRBV6-1,TRBJ2-2,CASSPPGQLNTGELFF
TRBV9,TRBJ2-7,CASSVAGTITNAEQYF
TRBV7-9,TRBJ2-3,CASSLLAGAFGTGSTDTQYF
TRBV12-3/TRBV12-4,TRBJ2-6,CASSPDGSGANVLTF
TRBV10-3,TRBJ2-7,CAISPSSYEQYF